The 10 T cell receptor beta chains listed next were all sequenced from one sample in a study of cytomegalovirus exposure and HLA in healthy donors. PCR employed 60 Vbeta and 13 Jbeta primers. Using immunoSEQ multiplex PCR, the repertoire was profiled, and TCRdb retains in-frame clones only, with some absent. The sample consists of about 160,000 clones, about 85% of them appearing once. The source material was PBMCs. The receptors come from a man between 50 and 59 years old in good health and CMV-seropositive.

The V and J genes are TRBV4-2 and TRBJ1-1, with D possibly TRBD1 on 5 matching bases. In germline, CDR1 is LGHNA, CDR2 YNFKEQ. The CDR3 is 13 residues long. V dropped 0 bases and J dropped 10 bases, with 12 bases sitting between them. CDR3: CASSQDRGVVAFF. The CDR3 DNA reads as TGTGCCAGCAGCCAAGATCGGGGGGTTGTAGCTTTCTTT.

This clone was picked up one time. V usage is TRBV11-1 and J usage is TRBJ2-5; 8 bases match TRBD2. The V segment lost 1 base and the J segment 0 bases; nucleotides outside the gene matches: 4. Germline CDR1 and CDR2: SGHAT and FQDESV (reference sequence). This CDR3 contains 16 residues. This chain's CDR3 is CASSLVASGYQETQYF. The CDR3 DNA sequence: TGTGCCAGCAGCTTAGTGGCTAGCGGGTACCAAGAGACCCAGTACTTC.

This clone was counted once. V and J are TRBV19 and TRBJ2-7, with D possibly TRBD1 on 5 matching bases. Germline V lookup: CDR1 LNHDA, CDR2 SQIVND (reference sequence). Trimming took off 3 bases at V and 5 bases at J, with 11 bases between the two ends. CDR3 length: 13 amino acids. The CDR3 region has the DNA TGTGCCAGTAGTATGGGCAGGGCGGACGAGCAGTACTTC. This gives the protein CASSMGRADEQYF.

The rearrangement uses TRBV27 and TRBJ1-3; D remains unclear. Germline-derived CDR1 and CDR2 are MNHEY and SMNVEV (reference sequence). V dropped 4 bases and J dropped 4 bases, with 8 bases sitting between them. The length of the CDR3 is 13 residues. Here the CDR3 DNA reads TGTGCCAGCAGTTACAGTCCCGGAAACACCATATATTTT. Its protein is CASSYSPGNTIYF.

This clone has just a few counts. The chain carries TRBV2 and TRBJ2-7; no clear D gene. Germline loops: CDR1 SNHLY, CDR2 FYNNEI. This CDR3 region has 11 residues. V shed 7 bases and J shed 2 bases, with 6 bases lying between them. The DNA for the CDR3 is TGTGCCAGCACCTTAGCCTACGAGCAGTACTTC. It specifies CASTLAYEQYF.

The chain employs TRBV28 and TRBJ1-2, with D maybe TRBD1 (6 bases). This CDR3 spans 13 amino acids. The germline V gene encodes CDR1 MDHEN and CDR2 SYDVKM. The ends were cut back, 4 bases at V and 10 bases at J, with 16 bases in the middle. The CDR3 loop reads CASSSTTGWDYTF. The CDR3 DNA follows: TGTGCCAGCAGTTCAACAACAGGGTGGGACTACACCTTC.

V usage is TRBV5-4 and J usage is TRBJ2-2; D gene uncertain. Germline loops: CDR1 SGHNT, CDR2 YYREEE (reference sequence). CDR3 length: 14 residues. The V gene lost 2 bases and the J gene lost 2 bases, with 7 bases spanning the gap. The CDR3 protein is CASSFWQNTGELFF. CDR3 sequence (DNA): TGTGCCAGCAGCTTCTGGCAAAACACCGGGGAGCTGTTTTTT.

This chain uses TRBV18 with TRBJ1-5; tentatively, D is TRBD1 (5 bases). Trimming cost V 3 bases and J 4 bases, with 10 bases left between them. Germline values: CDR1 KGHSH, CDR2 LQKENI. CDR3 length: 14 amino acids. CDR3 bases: TGTGCCAGCTCACCCCTGCAGGGAAATCAGCCCCAGCATTTT. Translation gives CASSPLQGNQPQHF.

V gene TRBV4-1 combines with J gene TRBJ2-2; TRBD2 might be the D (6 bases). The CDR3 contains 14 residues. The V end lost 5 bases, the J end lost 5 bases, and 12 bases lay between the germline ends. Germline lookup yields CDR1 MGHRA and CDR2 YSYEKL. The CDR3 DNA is TGCGCCAGCAGCGGGGCGGGGAGTACCGGGGAGCTGTTTTTT. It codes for CASSGAGSTGELFF.

The CDR3 sequence: CASSVDRGSYNEQFF. The CDR3 nucleotides are TGTGCCAGCAGCGTGGACAGGGGCTCCTACAATGAGCAGTTCTTC. The J gene is TRBJ2-1, the V gene TRBV2; the match to TRBD1 covers 9 bases. This CDR3 has 15 residues. Trimming cost V 6 bases and J 0 bases; bases outside gene matches: 3. Germline loops: CDR1 SNHLY, CDR2 FYNNEI.